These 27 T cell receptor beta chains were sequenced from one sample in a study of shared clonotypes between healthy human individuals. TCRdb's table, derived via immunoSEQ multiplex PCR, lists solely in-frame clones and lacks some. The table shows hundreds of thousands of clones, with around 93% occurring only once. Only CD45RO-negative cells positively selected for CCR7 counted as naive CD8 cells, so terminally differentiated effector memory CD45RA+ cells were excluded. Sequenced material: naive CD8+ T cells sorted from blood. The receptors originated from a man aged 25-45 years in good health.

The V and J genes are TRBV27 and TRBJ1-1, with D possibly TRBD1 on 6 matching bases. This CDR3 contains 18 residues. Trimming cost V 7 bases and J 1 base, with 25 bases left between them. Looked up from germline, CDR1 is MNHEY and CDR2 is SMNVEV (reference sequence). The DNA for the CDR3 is TGTGCCAGCATTCCCGTCCCGGGGGGGGCGTATCCGAACACTGAAGCTTTCTTT. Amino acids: CASIPVPGGAYPNTEAFF.

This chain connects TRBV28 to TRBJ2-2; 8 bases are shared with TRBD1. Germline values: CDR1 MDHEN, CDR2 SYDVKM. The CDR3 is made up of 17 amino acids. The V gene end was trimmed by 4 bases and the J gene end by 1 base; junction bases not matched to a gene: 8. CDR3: CASSSPPDRENTGELFF. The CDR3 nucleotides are TGTGCCAGCAGTTCCCCCCCGGACAGGGAGAACACCGGGGAGCTGTTTTTT. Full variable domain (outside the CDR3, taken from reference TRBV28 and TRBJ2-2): DVKVTQSSRYLVKRTGEKVFLECVQDMDHENMFWYRQDPGLGLRLIYFSYDVKMKEKGDIPEGYSVSREKKERFSLILESASTNQTSMYLCASSSPPDRENTGELFFGEGSRLTVL.

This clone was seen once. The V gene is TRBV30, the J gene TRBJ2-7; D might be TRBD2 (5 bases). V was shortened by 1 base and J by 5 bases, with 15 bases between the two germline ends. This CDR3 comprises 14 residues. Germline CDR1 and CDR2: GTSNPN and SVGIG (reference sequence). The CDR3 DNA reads TGTGCCTGGAGTGGCCGACCGGAGGCCAACGAGCAGTACTTC. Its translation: CAWSGRPEANEQYF.

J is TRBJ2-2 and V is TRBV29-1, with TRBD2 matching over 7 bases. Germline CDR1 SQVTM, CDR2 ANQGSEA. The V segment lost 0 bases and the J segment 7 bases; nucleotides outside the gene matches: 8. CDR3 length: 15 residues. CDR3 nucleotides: TGCAGCGTTGAAGATCATCGGGGGGAAGACGGGGAGCTGTTTTTT. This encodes CSVEDHRGEDGELFF.

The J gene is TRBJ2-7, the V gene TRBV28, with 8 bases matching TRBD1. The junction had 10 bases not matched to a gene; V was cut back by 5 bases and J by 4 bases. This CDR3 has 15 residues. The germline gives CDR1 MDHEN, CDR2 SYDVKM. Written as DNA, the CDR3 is TGTGCCAGCAGTCCGCCCCGACAGGGGAGGTACGAGCAGTACTTC. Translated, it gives CASSPPRQGRYEQYF.

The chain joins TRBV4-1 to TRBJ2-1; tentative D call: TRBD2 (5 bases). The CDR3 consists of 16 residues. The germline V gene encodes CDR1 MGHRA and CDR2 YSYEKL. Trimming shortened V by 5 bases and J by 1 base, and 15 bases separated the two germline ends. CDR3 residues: CASSTLGSGSYNEQFF. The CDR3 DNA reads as TGCGCCAGCAGCACCCTGGGGAGTGGGTCCTACAATGAGCAGTTCTTC.

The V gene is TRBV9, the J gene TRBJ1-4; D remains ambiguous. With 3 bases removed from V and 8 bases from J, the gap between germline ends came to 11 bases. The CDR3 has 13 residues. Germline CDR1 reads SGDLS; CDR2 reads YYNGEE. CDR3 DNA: TGTGCCAGCAGCGGACGAAATGGCGAAAAACTGTTTTTT. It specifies CASSGRNGEKLFF.

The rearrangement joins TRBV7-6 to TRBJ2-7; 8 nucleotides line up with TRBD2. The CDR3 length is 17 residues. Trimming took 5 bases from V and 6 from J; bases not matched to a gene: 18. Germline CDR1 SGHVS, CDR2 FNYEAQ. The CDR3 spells CASSQGLASLPGGEQYF. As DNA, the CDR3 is TGTGCCAGCAGCCAAGGACTAGCCTCCCTACCTGGGGGCGAGCAGTACTTC.

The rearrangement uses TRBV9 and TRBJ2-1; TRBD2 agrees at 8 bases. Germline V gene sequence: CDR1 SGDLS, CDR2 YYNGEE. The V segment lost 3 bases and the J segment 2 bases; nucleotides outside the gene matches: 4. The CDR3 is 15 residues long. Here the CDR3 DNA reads TGTGCCAGCAGCGAGACGACTAGCGCCTACAATGAGCAGTTCTTC. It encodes CASSETTSAYNEQFF.

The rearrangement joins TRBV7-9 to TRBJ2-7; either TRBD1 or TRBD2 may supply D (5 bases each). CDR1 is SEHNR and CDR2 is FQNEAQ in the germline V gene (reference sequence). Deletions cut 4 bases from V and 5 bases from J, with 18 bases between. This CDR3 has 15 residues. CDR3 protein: CASSSTRDVNHEQYF. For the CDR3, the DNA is TGTGCCAGCAGCTCAACCCGGGACGTGAACCACGAGCAGTACTTC.

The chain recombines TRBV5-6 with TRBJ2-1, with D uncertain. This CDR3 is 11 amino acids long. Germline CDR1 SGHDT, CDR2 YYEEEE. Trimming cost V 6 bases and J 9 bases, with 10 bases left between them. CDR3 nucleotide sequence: TGTGCCAGCACCTCCCCCGTTGAGCAGTTCTTC. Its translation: CASTSPVEQFF.

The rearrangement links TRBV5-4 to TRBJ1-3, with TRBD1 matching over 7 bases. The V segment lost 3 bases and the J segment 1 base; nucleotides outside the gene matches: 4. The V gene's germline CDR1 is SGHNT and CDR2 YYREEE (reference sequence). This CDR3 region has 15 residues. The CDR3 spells CASSYRGGSGNTIYF. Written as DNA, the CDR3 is TGTGCCAGCAGCTACAGGGGAGGATCTGGAAACACCATATATTTT.

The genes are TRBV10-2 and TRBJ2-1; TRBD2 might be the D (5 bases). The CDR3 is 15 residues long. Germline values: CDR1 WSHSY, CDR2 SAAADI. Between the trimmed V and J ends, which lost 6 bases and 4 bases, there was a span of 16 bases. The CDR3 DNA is TGCGCCAGCAGGGGTCTAACTAGTCAATACAATGAGCAGTTCTTC. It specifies CASRGLTSQYNEQFF.

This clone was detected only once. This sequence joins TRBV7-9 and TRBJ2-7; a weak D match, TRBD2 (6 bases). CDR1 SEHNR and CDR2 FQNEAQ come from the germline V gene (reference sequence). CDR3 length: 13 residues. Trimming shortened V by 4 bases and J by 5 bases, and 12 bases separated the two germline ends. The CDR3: CASSSGLIDEQYF. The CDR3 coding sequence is TGTGCCAGCAGCTCGGGACTGATCGACGAGCAGTACTTC.

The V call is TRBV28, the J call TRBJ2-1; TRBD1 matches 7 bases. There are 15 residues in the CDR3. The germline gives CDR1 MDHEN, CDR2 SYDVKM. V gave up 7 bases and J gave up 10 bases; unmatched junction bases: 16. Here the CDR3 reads CASTLSWTGQVEQFF. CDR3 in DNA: TGTGCCAGCACTCTTTCCTGGACAGGCCAGGTCGAGCAGTTCTTC.

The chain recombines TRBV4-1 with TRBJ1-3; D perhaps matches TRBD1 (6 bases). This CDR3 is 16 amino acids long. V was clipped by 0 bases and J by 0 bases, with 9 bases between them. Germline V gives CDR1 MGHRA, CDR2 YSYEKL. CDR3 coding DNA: TGCGCCAGCAGCCAAGATAAGGACAGCTCTGGAAACACCATATATTTT. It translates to CASSQDKDSSGNTIYF.

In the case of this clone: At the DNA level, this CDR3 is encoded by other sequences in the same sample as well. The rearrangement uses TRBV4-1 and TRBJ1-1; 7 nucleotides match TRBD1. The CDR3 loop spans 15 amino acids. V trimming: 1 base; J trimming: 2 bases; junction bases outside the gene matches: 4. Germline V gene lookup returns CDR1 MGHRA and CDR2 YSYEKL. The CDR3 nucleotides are TGCGCCAGCAGCCAAGTCCCAGGGGGTAACACTGAAGCTTTCTTT. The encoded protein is CASSQVPGGNTEAFF.

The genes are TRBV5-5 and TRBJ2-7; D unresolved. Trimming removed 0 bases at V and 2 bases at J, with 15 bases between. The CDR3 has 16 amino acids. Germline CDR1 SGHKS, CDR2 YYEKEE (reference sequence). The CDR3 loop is CASSLARGSITYEQYF. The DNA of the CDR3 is TGTGCCAGCAGCTTGGCCCGCGGTTCCATCACCTACGAGCAGTACTTC.

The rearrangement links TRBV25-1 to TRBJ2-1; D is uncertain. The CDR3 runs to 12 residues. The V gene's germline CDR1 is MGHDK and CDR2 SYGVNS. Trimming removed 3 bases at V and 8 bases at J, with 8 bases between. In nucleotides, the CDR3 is TGTGCCAGCAGTGAGGGTCGGGATGAGCAGTTCTTC. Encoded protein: CASSEGRDEQFF. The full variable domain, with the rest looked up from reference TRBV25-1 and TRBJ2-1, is EADIYQTPRYLVIGTGKKITLECSQTMGHDKMYWYQQDPGMELHLIHYSYGVNSTEKGDLSSESTVSRIRTEHFPLTLESARPSHTSQYLCASSEGRDEQFFGPGTRLTVL.

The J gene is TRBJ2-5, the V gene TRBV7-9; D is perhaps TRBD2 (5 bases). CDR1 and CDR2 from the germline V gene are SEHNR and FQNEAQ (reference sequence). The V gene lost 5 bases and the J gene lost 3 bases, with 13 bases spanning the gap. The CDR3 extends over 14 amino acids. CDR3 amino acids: CASSPPRGEETQYF. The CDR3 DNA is TGTGCCAGCAGCCCCCCCCGGGGTGAAGAGACCCAGTACTTC.

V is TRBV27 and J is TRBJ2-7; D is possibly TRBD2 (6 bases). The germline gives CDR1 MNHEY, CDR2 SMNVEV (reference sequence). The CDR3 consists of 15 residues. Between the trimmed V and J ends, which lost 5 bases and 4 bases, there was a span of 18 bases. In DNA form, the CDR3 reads TGTGCCAGCAGTCCCGGGTTAGGGGAGGATTACGAGCAGTACTTC. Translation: CASSPGLGEDYEQYF.

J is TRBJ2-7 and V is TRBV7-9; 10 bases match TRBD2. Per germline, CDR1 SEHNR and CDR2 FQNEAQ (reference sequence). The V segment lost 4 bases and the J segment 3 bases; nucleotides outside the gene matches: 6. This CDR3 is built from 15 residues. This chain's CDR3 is CASSSGSSGSYEQYF. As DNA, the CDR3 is TGTGCCAGCAGCTCCGGCTCTAGCGGGAGCTACGAGCAGTACTTC.

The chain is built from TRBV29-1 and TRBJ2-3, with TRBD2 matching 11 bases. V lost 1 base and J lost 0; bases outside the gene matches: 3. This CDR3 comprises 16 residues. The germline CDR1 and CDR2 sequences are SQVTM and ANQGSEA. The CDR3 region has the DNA TGCAGCGTTGAAGTGTGGACTAGCGGGAGCACAGATACGCAGTATTTT. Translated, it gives CSVEVWTSGSTDTQYF.

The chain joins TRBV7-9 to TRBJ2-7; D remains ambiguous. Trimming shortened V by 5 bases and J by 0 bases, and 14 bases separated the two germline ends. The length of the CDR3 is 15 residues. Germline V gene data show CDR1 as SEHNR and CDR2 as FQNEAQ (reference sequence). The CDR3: CASSTPPPVSYEQYF. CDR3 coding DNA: TGTGCCAGCAGCACACCACCCCCTGTCTCCTACGAGCAGTACTTC.

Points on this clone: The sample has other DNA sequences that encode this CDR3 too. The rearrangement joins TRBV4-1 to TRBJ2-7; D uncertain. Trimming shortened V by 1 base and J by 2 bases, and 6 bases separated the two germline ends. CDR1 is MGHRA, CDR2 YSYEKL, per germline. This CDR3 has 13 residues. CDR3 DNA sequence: TGCGCCAGCAGCCAAGGACAAGCCTACGAGCAGTACTTC. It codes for CASSQGQAYEQYF.

The CDR3 protein is CSVLEATNEKLFF. CDR3 sequence (DNA): TGCAGCGTTCTAGAAGCAACTAATGAAAAACTGTTTTTT. The chain couples TRBV29-1 to TRBJ1-4; unclear D gene. V gave up 5 bases and J gave up 0 bases, with 7 bases separating them. This CDR3 has 13 amino acids. Germline CDR1 reads SQVTM; CDR2 reads ANQGSEA.

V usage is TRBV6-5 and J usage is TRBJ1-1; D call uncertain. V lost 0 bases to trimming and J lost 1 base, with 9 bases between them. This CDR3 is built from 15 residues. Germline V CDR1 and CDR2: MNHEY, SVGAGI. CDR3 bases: TGTGCCAGCAGTTACTCGTTGGAGGCGAACACTGAAGCTTTCTTT. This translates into CASSYSLEANTEAFF.